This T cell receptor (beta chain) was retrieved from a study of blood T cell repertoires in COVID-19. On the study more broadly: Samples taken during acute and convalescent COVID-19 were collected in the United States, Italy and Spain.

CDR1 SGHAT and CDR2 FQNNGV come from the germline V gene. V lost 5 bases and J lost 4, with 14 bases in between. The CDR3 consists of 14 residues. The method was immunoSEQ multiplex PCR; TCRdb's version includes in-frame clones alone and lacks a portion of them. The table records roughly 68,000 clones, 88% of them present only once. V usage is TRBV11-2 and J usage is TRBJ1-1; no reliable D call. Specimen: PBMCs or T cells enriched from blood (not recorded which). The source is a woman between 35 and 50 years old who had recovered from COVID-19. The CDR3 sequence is CASSPRTEGTEAFF. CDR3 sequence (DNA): TGTGCCAGCAGCCCCAGGACCGAGGGCACTGAAGCTTTCTTT.